The 5 T cell receptor beta chains below all came from one sample that was sequenced in a study of vaccination and CD4 T cells after COVID-19 (dated by TCRdb to 2022 to 2024). Interpreted using the paper, the time point label stands for: late sampling 161 to 241 days after vaccination in three convalescent patients. The sample's treatment or condition, from its label and the paper: approximately 11-day PBMC culture with coronavirus spike peptide pools or control peptides (ViraFEST assay). Their recognized antigens are unknown. Libraries were made using PCR. TCRdb lists the instrument as Illumina iSeq 100. DNA from cultured CD4+ T cells was subjected to TCR sequencing with the Oncomine TCR Beta short-read assay at the Johns Hopkins FTIC core. Starting from the raw public reads, TCRdb applied fastp trimming at Q25, assembled clones with MiXCR and retained in-frame beta chains. Entries are consolidated by CDR3 protein sequence, retaining the most common genes and DNA. The sample contains about 23,000 distinct CDR3 sequences, about 45% of them found a single time. In total, the top ten clones hold just under 5% of the sample.

Sequenced here: CD4+ T cells from blood, cultured in vitro, sampled about 7 months after SARS-CoV-2 vaccination. Source of these receptors: a human donor who had recovered from COVID-19.

The J gene is TRBJ2-7, the V gene TRBV6-5, with 8 bases matching TRBD1. This CDR3 comprises 15 residues. With 4 bases clipped from V and 0 bases from J, the junction kept 5 bases outside the gene matches. Per germline, CDR1 MNHEY and CDR2 SVGAGI. The CDR3 is CASSSFGQGSYEQYF. The CDR3 region has the DNA TGTGCCAGCAGTTCCTTCGGACAGGGCTCCTACGAGCAGTACTTC.

This chain joins TRBV6-1 and TRBJ2-5; 9 positions agree with TRBD1. This CDR3 has 13 amino acids. The V and J ends lost 6 bases and 3 bases, in that order; junction bases with no gene match: 2. CDR1 MNHNS and CDR2 SASEGT come from the germline V gene. In DNA, the CDR3 is TGTGCCAGCAGACGACAGGGGGAAGAGACCCAGTACTTC. Translated, it gives CASRRQGEETQYF.

This chain uses TRBV24-1 with TRBJ1-1; 7 bases agree with TRBD1. The V and J ends lost 8 bases and 0 bases, in that order; junction bases with no gene match: 8. CDR3 size: 15 residues. The V gene's germline CDR1 is KGHDR and CDR2 SFDVKD. In DNA, the CDR3 is TGTGCCACCAAATCGACAGGGAGCTTGAACACTGAAGCTTTCTTT. Its translation: CATKSTGSLNTEAFF.

The genes are TRBV19 and TRBJ2-7, with D perhaps matching TRBD2 (6 bases). This CDR3 region has 14 residues. The germline V and J ends were trimmed by 4 bases and 0 bases, with 10 bases remaining between them. Per germline, CDR1 LNHDA and CDR2 SQIVND (reference sequence). CDR3 nucleotide sequence: TGTGCCAGTAGTAGCACTAGCTACTCCTACGAGCAGTACTTC. This translates into CASSSTSYSYEQYF.

The table lists this clonotype with a few counts. V is TRBV6-1 and J is TRBJ1-5, with 9 bases matching TRBD1. V shed 6 bases, J shed 1 base, and the junction held 10 bases outside the gene matches. Germline CDR1 reads MNHNS; CDR2 reads SASEGT. The CDR3 is 17 residues long. CDR3 sequence (DNA): TGTGCCAGCAGCGGAGCGACAGGGGGAAGGAGCAATCAGCCCCAGCATTTT. This encodes CASSGATGGRSNQPQHF.